These T cell receptor beta chains were read from a single sample in a study of blood T cell repertoires in COVID-19. Clones were sequenced by immunoSEQ multiplex PCR, and TCRdb holds only the in-frame ones, with some missing. The table records around 170,000 clones, about 81% of them present only once. Sample: peripheral blood. These receptors were taken from a woman of 80 years or more with COVID-19, enrolled during active disease. The CDR3 runs from the conserved cysteine through the conserved F or W. A D gene is named only where the DNA matches it firmly. The size field is filled for only some rows; it gives once, few, many or a size class.

TRBJ2-1,TRBV11-2,15,.,TRBD2,CASSLYGGGYNEQFF,TGTGCCAGCAGCTTATACGGGGGGGGATACAATGAGCAGTTCTTC
TRBJ2-2,TRBV27,16,.,TRBD2,CASSLRAGGGTGELFF,TGTGCCAGCAGTTTAAGGGCGGGAGGAGGCACCGGGGAGCTGTTTTTT
TRBJ2-7,TRBV10-3,15,.,.,CAISGAGAPVGEQYF,TGTGCCATCAGTGGGGCAGGGGCCCCCGTTGGTGAGCAGTACTTC
TRBJ1-2,TRBV5-4,15,once,.,CASSRREGRYYGYTF,TGTGCCAGCAGCCGTAGGGAGGGACGGTACTATGGCTACACCTTC
TRBJ1-2,TRBV7-2,13,.,TRBD1,CASSNRQGGGYTF,TGTGCCAGCAGCAACCGACAGGGGGGAGGCTACACCTTC
TRBJ2-1,TRBV10-3,15,.,.,CAISERTGANNEQFF,TGTGCCATCAGTGAGAGGACGGGAGCGAACAATGAGCAGTTCTTC
TRBJ2-2,TRBV6-5,15,.,.,CASSRQQSNTGELFF,TGTGCCAGCAGTAGACAGCAATCGAACACCGGGGAGCTGTTTTTT
TRBJ1-1,TRBV18,18,.,TRBD1,CASSPQGQDRTLYTEAFF,TGTGCCAGCTCACCACAGGGACAGGACCGGACCCTTTACACTGAAGCTTTCTTT
TRBJ2-3,TRBV7-2,15,once,TRBD2,CASSRLAGSTDTQYF,TGTGCCAGCAGTAGACTAGCGGGGAGCACAGATACGCAGTATTTT
TRBJ1-1,TRBV19,14,.,TRBD1,CASSLQGRYTEAFF,TGTGCCAGTAGTCTACAGGGGAGGTACACTGAAGCTTTCTTT
TRBJ2-5,TRBV7-9,15,.,TRBD1,CASSPGQGAGETQYF,TGTGCCAGCAGCCCGGGACAGGGGGCCGGAGAGACCCAGTACTTC
TRBJ1-2,TRBV5-4,14,.,.,CASSLYSLAYGYTF,TGTGCCAGCAGCTTGTACAGTCTCGCCTATGGCTACACCTTC
TRBJ1-3,TRBV6-6,14,many,.,CASSYVLSGNTIYF,TGTGCCAGCAGTTACGTTCTATCTGGAAACACCATATATTTT
TRBJ1-4,TRBV27,15,.,.,CASSLTGLANEKLFF,TGTGCCAGCAGTCTCACAGGGCTCGCTAATGAAAAACTGTTTTTT
TRBJ2-1,TRBV7-2,16,.,TRBD2,CASSPQREGLKFEQFF,TGTGCCAGCAGCCCCCAGCGGGAGGGCCTAAAATTTGAGCAGTTCTTC
TRBJ2-3,TRBV19,14,.,TRBD2,CASSGGTGTDTQYF,TGTGCCAGTAGCGGGGGGACGGGGACAGATACGCAGTATTTT
TRBJ2-2,TRBV19,17,.,.,CASSVWRDSANTGELFF,TGTGCCAGTAGTGTGTGGCGGGACTCCGCGAACACCGGGGAGCTGTTTTTT
TRBJ2-1,TRBV7-6,18,.,TRBD2,CASSLVGGSGIAWNEQFF,TGTGCCAGCAGCTTAGTGGGGGGGAGTGGGATAGCTTGGAATGAGCAGTTCTTC
TRBJ1-2,TRBV6-2/TRBV6-3,13,.,.,CASSYFLANGYTF,TGTGCCAGCAGTTACTTTTTAGCGAATGGCTACACCTTC
TRBJ2-4,TRBV6-1,19,.,.,CASSEVRWKAGEDQNIQYF,TGTGCCAGCAGTGAAGTAAGGTGGAAGGCAGGGGAAGACCAAAACATTCAGTACTTC
TRBJ1-2,TRBV30,11,.,TRBD1,CAWQQGYGYTF,TGTGCCTGGCAACAGGGGTATGGCTACACCTTC
TRBJ2-5,TRBV5-1,14,few,.,CASSPQLYQETQYF,TGCGCCAGCAGCCCCCAACTGTACCAAGAGACCCAGTACTTC
TRBJ1-1,TRBV27,13,.,.,CASSIPGQPEAFF,TGTGCCAGCAGTATTCCCGGACAGCCTGAAGCTTTCTTT
TRBJ2-1,TRBV5-6,17,.,TRBD2,CASSPTLTGGAYNEQFF,TGTGCCAGCAGCCCGACCCTAACGGGAGGCGCCTACAATGAGCAGTTCTTC
TRBJ2-1,TRBV7-6,15,.,TRBD1,CASSPRQGSYNEQFF,TGTGCCAGCAGCCCCCGACAGGGCTCCTACAATGAGCAGTTCTTC
TRBJ2-2,TRBV19,15,.,TRBD1,CASKATGGYTGELFF,TGTGCCAGTAAAGCGACAGGGGGCTACACCGGGGAGCTGTTTTTT
TRBJ1-1,TRBV3-1/TRBV3-2,16,.,.,CASSQVPSGTGTEAFF,TGTGCCAGCAGCCAAGTTCCTAGCGGGACTGGCACTGAAGCTTTCTTT
TRBJ2-5,TRBV7-2,18,.,TRBD2,CASSFFWNLAGLDVTQYF,TGTGCCAGCAGCTTTTTTTGGAACTTAGCGGGACTGGACGTGACCCAGTACTTC
TRBJ2-1,TRBV28,15,.,.,CASSLWPSAYNEQFF,TGTGCCAGCAGTTTATGGCCTAGCGCCTACAATGAGCAGTTCTTC
TRBJ1-2,TRBV10-3,14,many,TRBD1,CAARDRGHGYGYTF,TGTGCCGCCCGTGACAGGGGGCATGGGTATGGCTACACCTTC
TRBJ2-7,TRBV5-1,16,.,.,CASSLGRGGIAYEQYF,TGCGCCAGCAGCTTGGGGCGCGGGGGCATAGCCTACGAGCAGTACTTC
TRBJ2-1,TRBV10-2,15,few,.,CASRRQAGSYNEQFF,TGCGCCAGCAGGAGACAAGCGGGCTCCTACAATGAGCAGTTCTTC
TRBJ2-2,TRBV2,13,.,.,CASSANGAGELFF,TGTGCCAGCAGTGCCAACGGAGCCGGGGAGCTGTTTTTT
TRBJ2-3,TRBV4-3,16,.,.,CASSQDPAGSTDTQYF,TGCGCCAGCAGCCAAGATCCGGCGGGGTCCACAGATACGCAGTATTTT
TRBJ1-1,TRBV7-9,13,.,TRBD1,CASRRDRDTEAFF,TGTGCCAGCAGGCGGGACAGGGACACTGAAGCTTTCTTT
TRBJ2-5,TRBV7-9,16,.,TRBD1,CASSLSGRGMGETQYF,TGTGCCAGCAGCTTAAGTGGCAGGGGGATGGGAGAGACCCAGTACTTC
TRBJ2-1,TRBV24-1,16,.,.,CATSDLHGSSYNEQFF,TGTGCCACCAGTGATTTGCACGGTAGCTCCTACAATGAGCAGTTCTTC
TRBJ2-3,TRBV7-2,16,.,TRBD1,CASSLGAGGDTDTQYF,TGTGCCAGCAGCTTAGGGGCAGGGGGAGACACAGATACGCAGTATTTT
TRBJ1-2,TRBV6-2/TRBV6-3,12,.,.,CASSYGHYGYTF,TGTGCCAGCAGTTATGGCCACTATGGCTACACCTTC
TRBJ2-1,TRBV29-1,13,.,.,CSVGRFSYNEQFF,TGCAGCGTTGGGAGGTTCTCCTACAATGAGCAGTTCTTC
TRBJ1-1,TRBV12-3/TRBV12-4,13,.,.,CASSFGGATEAFF,TGTGCCAGCAGTTTCGGGGGGGCCACTGAAGCTTTCTTT
TRBJ2-7,TRBV28,13,.,.,CASSLVASYEQYF,TGTGCCAGCAGTTTAGTGGCCTCCTACGAGCAGTACTTC
TRBJ2-2,TRBV5-1,15,.,TRBD1,CASSLGDRDTGELFF,TGCGCCAGCAGCTTGGGGGACAGGGACACCGGGGAGCTGTTTTTT
TRBJ2-7,TRBV28,14,.,TRBD2,CASSFGTSDYEQYF,TGTGCCAGCTCTTTCGGGACTAGCGACTACGAGCAGTACTTC
TRBJ2-5,TRBV11-3,14,.,.,CASSLGGALETQYF,TGTGCCAGCAGCTTAGGGGGAGCTCTAGAGACCCAGTACTTC
TRBJ2-1,TRBV5-8,15,.,TRBD2,CASSYGTSGYNEQFF,TGTGCCAGCAGCTACGGGACTAGCGGGTACAATGAGCAGTTCTTC
TRBJ1-1,TRBV27,15,few,.,CASSFDGTLNTEAFF,TGTGCCAGCAGTTTCGACGGGACTCTGAACACTGAAGCTTTCTTT
TRBJ2-3,TRBV4-1,17,.,TRBD2,CASSQLWRGGQTDTQYF,TGCGCCAGCAGCCAACTCTGGCGGGGGGGCCAAACAGATACGCAGTATTTT
TRBJ1-4,TRBV6-6,14,.,.,CASSYGGSNEKLFF,TGTGCCAGCAGTTACGGGGGGAGTAATGAAAAACTGTTTTTT
TRBJ1-6,TRBV7-2,14,.,.,CASSLGPFSSPLHF,TGTGCCAGCAGCCTGGGGCCATTTAGTTCACCCCTCCACTTT
TRBJ2-3,TRBV2,17,.,TRBD1,CASSPGVGQASTDTQYF,TGTGCCAGCAGCCCAGGGGTGGGACAGGCTAGCACAGATACGCAGTATTTT
TRBJ1-2,TRBV7-9,14,.,.,CASSFLTDFYGYTF,TGTGCCAGCAGCTTCCTGACCGACTTCTATGGCTACACCTTC
TRBJ1-2,TRBV9,15,.,.,CASSLTLDGDYGYTF,TGTGCCAGCAGCCTCACTCTCGACGGAGACTATGGCTACACCTTC
TRBJ1-2,TRBV18,15,.,TRBD1,CASSPTEGQVYGYTF,TGTGCCAGCTCACCGACGGAGGGACAGGTTTATGGCTACACCTTC
TRBJ2-7,TRBV5-3,15,.,TRBD1,CAGRSPGTDPYEQYF,TGTGCCGGAAGATCCCCCGGGACAGATCCCTACGAGCAGTACTTC
TRBJ2-7,TRBV13,16,.,TRBD2,CASSLGAGAFSYEQYF,TGTGCCAGCAGCTTGGGAGCGGGAGCTTTCTCCTACGAGCAGTACTTC
TRBJ2-5,TRBV5-1,14,.,.,CASSLRQGQETQYF,TGCGCCAGCAGCTTGCGGCAGGGACAAGAGACCCAGTACTTC
TRBJ2-5,TRBV5-1,15,.,TRBD1,CASSLGGTVEETQYF,TGCGCCAGCAGCTTGGGGGGGACAGTGGAAGAGACCCAGTACTTC
TRBJ2-7,TRBV7-9,18,.,TRBD2,CASSSGLAGEGDSYEQYF,TGTGCCAGCAGCTCGGGACTAGCGGGAGAGGGAGACTCCTACGAGCAGTACTTC